This record concerns one T cell receptor beta chain sequence. The target antigen is unknown. The data are from a study of PD-1 blockade in classical Hodgkin lymphoma. V was clipped by 4 bases and J by 1 base; unmatched bases: 8. The CDR3 is made up of 16 amino acids. The germline V gene has CDR1 SGHRS and CDR2 YFSETQ. The repertoire was sequenced with immunoSEQ multiplex PCR; TCRdb's copy has only in-frame clones and lacks some. The sample has 30,000 or so clones, around 90% seen once. Study findings and constraints: Compared with healthy donors, newly diagnosed patients reportedly showed lower baseline TCR diversity.

Every patient was affected by relapse after autologous stem cell transplantation, while exposure to brentuximab vedotin was not uniform. Out of thawed PBMCs, magnetic negative selection purified CD4+ T cells. The sequence derives from a human donor with classical Hodgkin lymphoma. Material: CD4+ T cells from blood, obtained at baseline. The chain joins TRBV5-1 to TRBJ2-1, with 7 bases aligning to TRBD2. Here the CDR3 DNA reads TGCGCCAGCAGCAGCCCGGGACTACTTTCCTACAATGAGCAGTTCTTC. Its protein product is CASSSPGLLSYNEQFF.